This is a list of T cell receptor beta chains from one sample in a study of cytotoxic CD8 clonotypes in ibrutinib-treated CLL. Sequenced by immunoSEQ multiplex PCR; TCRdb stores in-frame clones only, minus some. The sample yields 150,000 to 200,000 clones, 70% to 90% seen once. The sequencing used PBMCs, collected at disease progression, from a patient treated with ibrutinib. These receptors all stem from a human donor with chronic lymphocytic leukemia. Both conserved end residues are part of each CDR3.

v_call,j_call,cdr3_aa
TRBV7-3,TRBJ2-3,CASSSGLAGAADTQYF
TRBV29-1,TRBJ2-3,CSVGASGRASTDTQYF
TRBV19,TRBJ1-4,CASAKSGGGNEKLFF
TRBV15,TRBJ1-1,CATSRASTGQSEAFF
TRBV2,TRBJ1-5,CASSENNQPQHF
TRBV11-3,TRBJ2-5,CASSLGATQYF
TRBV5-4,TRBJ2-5,CASSWTSSRVGETQYF
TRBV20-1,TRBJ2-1,CSAERYEQFF
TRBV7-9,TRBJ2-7,CASSSLYEQYF
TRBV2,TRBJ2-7,CASSVERRSSYEQYF
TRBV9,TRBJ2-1,CASSSTGTSRGNEQFF
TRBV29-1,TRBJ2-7,CSGRLAGSYEQYF
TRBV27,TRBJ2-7,CASIKGTYEQYF
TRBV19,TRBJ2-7,CASSWTSGRDEQYF
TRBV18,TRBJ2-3,CASSPLSTKNTDTQYF
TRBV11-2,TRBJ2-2,CASSPVAGGARGGELFF
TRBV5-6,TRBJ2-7,CASTSPWGEQYF
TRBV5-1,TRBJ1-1,CASSSDPPGPRNTEAFF
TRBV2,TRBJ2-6,CASRLRVKSSGANVLTF
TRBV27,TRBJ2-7,CASSSRGGTYEQYF
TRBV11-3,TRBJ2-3,CASSLGDRGREDTQYF
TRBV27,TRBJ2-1,CASSLSGQGGEQFF
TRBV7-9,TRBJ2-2,CASSLAGRVGELFF
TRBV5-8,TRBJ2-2,CASSGPWYSGTGELFF
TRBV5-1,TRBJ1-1,CASSLVQGGTEAFF
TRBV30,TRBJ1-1,CAWARSLTEAFF
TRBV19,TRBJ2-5,CASSGGQETQYF
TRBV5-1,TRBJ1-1,CASSLGSRQGLSPEAFF
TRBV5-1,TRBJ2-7,CASSLVAGESYEQYF
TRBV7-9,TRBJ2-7,CASRKTGVGEQYF
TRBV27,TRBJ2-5,CASRRRETQYF
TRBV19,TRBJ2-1,CASSIRAGISYNEQFF
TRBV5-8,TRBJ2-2,CASSWPGYEDTGELFF
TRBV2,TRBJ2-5,CARTLAAQETQYF
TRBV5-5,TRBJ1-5,CASSPGQENQPQHF
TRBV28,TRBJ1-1,CATRGGVSEAFF
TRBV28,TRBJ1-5,CATMGVGNQPQHF
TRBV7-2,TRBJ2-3,CASSLVTGGVDTQYF
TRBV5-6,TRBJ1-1,CASSFGRGQSEAFF
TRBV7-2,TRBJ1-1,CASSRLGAPGTEAFF
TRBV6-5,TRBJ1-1,CASSYTFGGGTEAFF
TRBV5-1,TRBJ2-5,CASSAQETQYF
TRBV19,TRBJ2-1,CASSQKQGGFGEQFF
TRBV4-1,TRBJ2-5,CASFKGGTQYF
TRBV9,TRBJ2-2,CASSVAGGREWVRTGELFF
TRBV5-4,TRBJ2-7,CASSLDEASPYEQYF
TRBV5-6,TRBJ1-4,CASSPGTGGGVPGEKLFF
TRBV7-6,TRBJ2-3,CASSLKLRQGVRMDTQYF
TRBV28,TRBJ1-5,CASSLFRSRGRDYSYNQPQHF